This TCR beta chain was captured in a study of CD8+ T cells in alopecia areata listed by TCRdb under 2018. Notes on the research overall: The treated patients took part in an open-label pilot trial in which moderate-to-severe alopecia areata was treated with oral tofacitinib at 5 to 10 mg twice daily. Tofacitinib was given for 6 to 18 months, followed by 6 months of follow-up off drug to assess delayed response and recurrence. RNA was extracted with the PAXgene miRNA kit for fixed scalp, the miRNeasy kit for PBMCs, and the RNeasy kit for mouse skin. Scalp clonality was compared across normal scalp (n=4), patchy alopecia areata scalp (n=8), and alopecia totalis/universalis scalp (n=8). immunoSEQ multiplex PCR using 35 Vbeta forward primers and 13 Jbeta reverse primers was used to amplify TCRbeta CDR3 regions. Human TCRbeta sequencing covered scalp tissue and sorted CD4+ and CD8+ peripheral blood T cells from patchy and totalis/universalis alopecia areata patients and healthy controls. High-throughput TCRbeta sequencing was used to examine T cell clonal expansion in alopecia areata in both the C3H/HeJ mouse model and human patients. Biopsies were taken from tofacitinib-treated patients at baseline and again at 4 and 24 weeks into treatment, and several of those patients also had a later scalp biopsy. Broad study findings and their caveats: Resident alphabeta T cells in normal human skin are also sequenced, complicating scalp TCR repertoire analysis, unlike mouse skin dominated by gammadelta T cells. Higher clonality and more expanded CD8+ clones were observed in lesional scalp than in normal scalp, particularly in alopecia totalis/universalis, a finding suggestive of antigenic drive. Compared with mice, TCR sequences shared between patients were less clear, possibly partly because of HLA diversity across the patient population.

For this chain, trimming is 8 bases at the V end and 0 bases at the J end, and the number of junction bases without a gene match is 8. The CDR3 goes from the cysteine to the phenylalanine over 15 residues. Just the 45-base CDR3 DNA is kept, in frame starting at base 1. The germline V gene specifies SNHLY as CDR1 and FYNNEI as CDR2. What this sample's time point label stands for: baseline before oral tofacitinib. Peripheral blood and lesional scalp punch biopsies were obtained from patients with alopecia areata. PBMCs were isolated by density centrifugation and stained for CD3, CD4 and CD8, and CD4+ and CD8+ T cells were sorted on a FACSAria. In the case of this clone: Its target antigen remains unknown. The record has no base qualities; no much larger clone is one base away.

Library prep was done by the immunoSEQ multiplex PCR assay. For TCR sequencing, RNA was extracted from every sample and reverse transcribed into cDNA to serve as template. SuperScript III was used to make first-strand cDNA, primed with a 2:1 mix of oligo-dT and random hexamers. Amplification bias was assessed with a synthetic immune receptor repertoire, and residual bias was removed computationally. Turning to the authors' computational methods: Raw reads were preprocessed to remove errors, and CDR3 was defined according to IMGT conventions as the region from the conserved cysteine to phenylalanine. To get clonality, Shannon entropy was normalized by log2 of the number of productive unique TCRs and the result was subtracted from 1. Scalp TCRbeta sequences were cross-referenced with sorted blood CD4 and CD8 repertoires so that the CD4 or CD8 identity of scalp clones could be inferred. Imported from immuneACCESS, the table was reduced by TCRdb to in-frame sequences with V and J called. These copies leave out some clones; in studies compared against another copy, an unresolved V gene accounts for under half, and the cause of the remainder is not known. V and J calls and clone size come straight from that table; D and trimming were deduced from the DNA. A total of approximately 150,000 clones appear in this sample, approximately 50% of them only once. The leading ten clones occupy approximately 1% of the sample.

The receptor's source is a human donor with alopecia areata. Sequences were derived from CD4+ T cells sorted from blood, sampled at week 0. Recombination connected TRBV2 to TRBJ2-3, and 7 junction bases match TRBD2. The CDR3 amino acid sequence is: CASAPLAASTDTQYF. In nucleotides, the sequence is TGTGCCAGCGCCCCCCTAGCGGCTAGCACAGATACGCAGTATTTT.